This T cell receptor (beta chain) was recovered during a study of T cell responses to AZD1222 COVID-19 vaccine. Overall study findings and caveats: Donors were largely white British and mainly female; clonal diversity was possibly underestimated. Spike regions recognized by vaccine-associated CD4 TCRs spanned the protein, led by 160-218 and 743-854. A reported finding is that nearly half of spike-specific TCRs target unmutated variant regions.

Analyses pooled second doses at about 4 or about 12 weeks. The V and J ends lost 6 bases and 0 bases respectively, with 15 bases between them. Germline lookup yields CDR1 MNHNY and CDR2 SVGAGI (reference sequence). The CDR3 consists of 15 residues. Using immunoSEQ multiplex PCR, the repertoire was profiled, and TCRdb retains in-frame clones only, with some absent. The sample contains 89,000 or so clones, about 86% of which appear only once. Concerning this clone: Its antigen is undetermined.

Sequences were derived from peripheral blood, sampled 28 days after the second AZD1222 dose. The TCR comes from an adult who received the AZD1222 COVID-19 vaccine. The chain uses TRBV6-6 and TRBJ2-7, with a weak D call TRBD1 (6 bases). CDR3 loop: CASRAIQGHSYEQYF. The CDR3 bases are TGTGCCAGCAGAGCAATACAGGGCCACTCCTACGAGCAGTACTTC.